This entry features one T cell receptor beta chain sequence. Antigen: not known. Sequenced by immunoSEQ multiplex PCR; TCRdb stores in-frame clones only, minus some. This table has under 80,000 clones, approximately 94% appearing once. Separate from the approximately 670-subject first cohort, the roughly 130-subject validation cohort was the one that the donors belonged to. V lost 7 bases to trimming and J lost 6 bases, with 19 bases between them. The CDR3 sequence is 15 residues long. Germline-derived CDR1 and CDR2 are MNHEY and SVGAGI. This sample stems from a study of cytomegalovirus exposure and HLA in healthy donors. General observations from the study: The CMV antigen specificity of a few CMV-associated chains was confirmed through in vitro analysis. Subsequent analysis showed first-cohort TCR clusters tending to co-occur in 120 validation repertoires. Generally TCR sequences proved uncommon, though certain public TCRs appeared in numerous donors.

The TCR sequence derives from a woman aged 18-30 years in good health and CMV-seropositive. Sample: PBMCs. V and J are TRBV6-5 and TRBJ1-5; TRBD1 might be the D (5 bases). CDR3 coding DNA: TGTGCCAGCACCCCGGGAGGGGCCCAGGGTCAGCCCCAGCATTTT. This encodes CASTPGGAQGQPQHF.